The T cell receptor (beta chain) described here comes from a study of neurological immune-mediated disorders. Study-level points and caveats: Expanded clones shared no CDR3 amino acid sequences across subjects, suggesting private repertoires in all groups.

From the 5' RACE reads, TCRdb called clonotypes with MiXCR, one entry per CDR3 protein. The table shows some 77,000 distinct CDR3 sequences, with around 9.9% occurring only once. This clonotype was counted ten times or more. Its specificity is unknown. Unsorted libraries were generated from 2 million PBMCs. These cells had been stored in RNAlater at -80 C. The V and J ends lost 3 bases and 0 bases respectively, with 11 bases between them. CDR1 and CDR2 from the germline V gene are SQVTM and ANQGSEA. CDR3 length equals 14 residues. Sample: PBMCs. The chain recombines TRBV29-1 with TRBJ1-1; TRBD1 might be the D (5 bases). The receptor was isolated from a man aged 50 to 59 in good health. CDR3 protein: CSVDEGLMNTEAFF. The CDR3 region has the DNA TGCAGCGTTGACGAGGGACTGATGAACACTGAAGCTTTCTTT.